These 15 T cell receptor beta chains came from one sample sequenced in a study of Graves' ophthalmopathy and Graves' hyperthyroidism. Amplification from RNA transcripts yielded the TCR beta CDR3 regions. HTBI primers primed a first-round RT-PCR, and a second-round multiplex PCR followed. TCRdb processed the multiplex PCR reads anew with MiXCR; each CDR3 protein has one entry. The sample has 740,000 or so distinct CDR3 sequences, 40% seen once. Sequencing was carried out using peripheral blood. The source of these receptors is an adult man with Graves' ophthalmopathy.

This clonotype has a handful of counts. V and J are TRBV27 and TRBJ1-6; no clear D. V was cut by 3 bases and J by 10 bases, with 13 bases left in between. Germline CDR1 reads MNHEY; CDR2 reads SMNVEV (reference sequence). The CDR3 length is 14 residues. The CDR3 loop is CASSFAGPRSPLHF. The CDR3 DNA reads as TGTGCCAGCAGTTTCGCAGGCCCACGGTCACCCCTCCACTTT.

J is TRBJ2-7 and V is TRBV28; D is unclear. This CDR3 spans 13 amino acids. Looked up from germline, CDR1 is MDHEN and CDR2 is SYDVKM. V shed 7 bases and J shed 5 bases, with 15 bases lying between them. DNA for the CDR3: TGTGCCAGCACGTTAAGGGTTCTCGACGAGCAGTACTTC. Amino acid sequence: CASTLRVLDEQYF.

V gene TRBV7-2 combines with J gene TRBJ2-7; D call uncertain. Between the trimmed V and J ends, which lost 0 bases and 2 bases, there was a span of 8 bases. Germline values: CDR1 SGHTA, CDR2 FQGNSA. This CDR3 has 14 amino acids. CDR3 loop: CASSLAFGPYEQYF. As DNA, the CDR3 is TGTGCCAGCAGCTTAGCTTTCGGCCCCTACGAGCAGTACTTC.

This clonotype was recorded many times. Its ends do not fully match the called genes, so a read error is possible. The chain recombines TRBV24-1 with TRBJ1-5; 8 bases map to TRBD1. The CDR3 is 16 residues long. Germline CDR1 and CDR2: KGHDR and SFDVKD. This CDR3 is CASSLSGDRGVQPQHF. The CDR3 nucleotides are TGTGCCAGCAGTTTATCAGGAGACAGGGGTGTCCAGCCCCAGCATTTT.

The gene calls are TRBV24-1 and TRBJ1-5; D possibly corresponds to TRBD1 (6 bases). The V gene lost 11 bases and the J gene lost 0 bases, with 19 bases spanning the gap. Germline V gives CDR1 KGHDR, CDR2 SFDVKD. The CDR3 totals 16 residues. The CDR3: CASSPGLQGSNQPQHF. In DNA, the CDR3 is TGTGCCAGCAGCCCCGGATTACAGGGTAGCAATCAGCCCCAGCATTTT.

This clonotype was detected many times. This rearrangement joins TRBV19 to TRBJ1-2, with 10 bases fitting TRBD1. The CDR3 has 15 amino acids. The germline V gene has CDR1 LNHDA and CDR2 SQIVND (reference sequence). Trimming removed 5 bases from V and 9 bases from J; junction bases left unmatched: 12. CDR3 sequence reads: CASSPTGQGVESYTF. CDR3 nucleotides: TGTGCCAGTAGTCCTACCGGACAGGGGGTAGAAAGCTACACCTTC.

The table lists this clonotype with a few counts. The CDR3 region is CASSNRGSFSQHF. The CDR3 DNA is TGTGCCAGCAGCAACAGGGGCAGTTTTTCCCAGCATTTT. The genes are TRBV6-5 and TRBJ1-5; 7 bases agree with TRBD1. With V trimmed by 6 bases and J by 11 bases, 10 bases remained unmatched. This CDR3 region has 13 residues. Germline CDR1 reads MNHEY; CDR2 reads SVGAGI.

This clonotype has ten or more counts. This sequence joins TRBV29-1 and TRBJ1-1; D gene ambiguous. The CDR3 extends over 13 amino acids. Trimming pared 6 bases from V and 0 bases from J, leaving 11 bases between. The germline V gene encodes CDR1 SQVTM and CDR2 ANQGSEA. CDR3 sequence reads: CSVVQTLNTEAFF. In nucleotides, the CDR3 is TGCAGCGTGGTACAGACTCTGAACACTGAAGCTTTCTTT.

CDR3 loop: CASSSTRGQYF. CDR3 DNA sequence: TGTGCCAGCAGTTCCACGCGCGGGCAGTACTTC. This chain links TRBV2 with TRBJ2-7; D call uncertain. Germline V gene data show CDR1 as SNHLY and CDR2 as FYNNEI. The CDR3 is made up of 11 amino acids. V lost 5 bases and J lost 9, with 11 bases in between.

The chain couples TRBV25-1 to TRBJ2-3; 8 bases are shared with TRBD2. Germline V gives CDR1 MGHDK, CDR2 SYGVNS. The CDR3 is 15 amino acids. Germline trimming cut 4 bases from V and 2 bases from J; bases unmatched to any gene: 5. CDR3 sequence (DNA): TGTGCCAGCAGTGGAGGCGGGGGGACCACAGATACGCAGTATTTT. This encodes CASSGGGGTTDTQYF.

A few counts support this clonotype. The chain uses TRBV7-9 and TRBJ2-2; D is unclear. CDR1 and CDR2 (germline): SEHNR, FQNEAQ (reference sequence). CDR3 length: 14 amino acids. V was pared by 1 base and J by 5 bases, with 8 bases between. CDR3 bases: TGTGCCAGCAGCTTAGTCGATCGGACCGGGGAGCTGTTTTTT. Its protein is CASSLVDRTGELFF.

The chain has TRBV29-1 and TRBJ1-3, with 9 bases identical to TRBD1. V trimming: 3 bases; J trimming: 4 bases; junction bases outside the gene matches: 4. CDR1 is SQVTM, CDR2 ANQGSEA, per germline. There are 14 residues in the CDR3. Written as DNA, the CDR3 is TGCAGCGTTGAGGTGGGGACAGGGGGAAACACCATATATTTT. It translates to CSVEVGTGGNTIYF.

Comments on this clonotype: Compared with germline, one end of the junction differs, possibly owing to a read error. V is TRBV10-2 and J is TRBJ1-5; 7 positions match TRBD1. Germline V gene data show CDR1 as WSHSY and CDR2 as SAAADI. The length of the CDR3 is 15 residues. The CDR3 sequence is CASRPTGDSSQPQHF. In DNA, the CDR3 is TGTGCCAGCAGACCTACAGGGGATAGCAGTCAGCCCCAGCATTTT.

The genes are TRBV11-2 and TRBJ1-4, with D uncertain. CDR3 length equals 15 residues. V lost 5 bases to trimming and J lost 5 bases, with 15 bases between them. Germline assignment: CDR1 SGHAT and CDR2 FQNNGV. CDR3 residues: CASSPFATKNEKLFF. Here the CDR3 DNA reads TGTGCCAGCAGCCCTTTCGCGACAAAGAATGAAAAACTGTTTTTT. The complete variable domain, with remaining parts taken from reference TRBV11-2 and TRBJ1-4, reads EAGVAQSPRYKIIEKRQSVAFWCNPISGHATLYWYQQILGQGPKLLIQFQNNGVVDDSQLPKDRFSAERLKGVDSTLKIQPAKLEDSAVYLCASSPFATKNEKLFFGSGTQLSVL.

The chain has TRBV29-1 and TRBJ1-4; 7 nucleotides align to TRBD1. Germline V gives CDR1 SQVTM, CDR2 ANQGSEA. The CDR3 contains 12 residues. With 1 base clipped from V and 12 bases from J, the junction kept 5 bases outside the gene matches. Written as DNA, the CDR3 is TGCAGCGTTGAAGGAACAGGGGCTGAACTGTTTTTT. Translating it yields CSVEGTGAELFF.